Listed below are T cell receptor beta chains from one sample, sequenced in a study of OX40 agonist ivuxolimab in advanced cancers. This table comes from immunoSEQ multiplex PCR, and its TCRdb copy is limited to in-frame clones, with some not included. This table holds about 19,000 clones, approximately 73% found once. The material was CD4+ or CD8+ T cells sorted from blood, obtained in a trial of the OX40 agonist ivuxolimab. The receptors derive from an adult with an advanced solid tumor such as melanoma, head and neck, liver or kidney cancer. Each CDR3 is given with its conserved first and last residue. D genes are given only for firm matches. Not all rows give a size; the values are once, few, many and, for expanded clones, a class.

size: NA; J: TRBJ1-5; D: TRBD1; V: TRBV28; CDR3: CASSFRGTVNQPQHF; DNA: TGTGCCAGCAGTTTTCGTGGGACAGTTAATCAGCCCCAGCATTTT
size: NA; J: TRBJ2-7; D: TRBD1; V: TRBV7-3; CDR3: CASSPTQGAVEQYF; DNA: TGTGCCAGCAGCCCCACGCAGGGGGCGGTTGAGCAGTACTTC
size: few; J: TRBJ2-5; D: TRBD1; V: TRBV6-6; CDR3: CASVQGAWETQYF; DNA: TGTGCCAGCGTACAGGGGGCGTGGGAGACCCAGTACTTC
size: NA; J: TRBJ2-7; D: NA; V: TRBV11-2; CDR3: CASSLWPGESGEQYF; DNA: TGTGCCAGCAGCTTATGGCCAGGGGAGAGCGGCGAGCAGTACTTC
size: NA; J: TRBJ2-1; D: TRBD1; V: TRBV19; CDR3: CASSTRQGDEQFF; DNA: TGTGCCAGTAGTACTAGACAGGGTGATGAGCAGTTCTTC
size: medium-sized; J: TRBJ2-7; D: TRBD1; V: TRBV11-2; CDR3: CASSRQGAYEQYF; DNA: TGTGCCAGCAGCCGTCAGGGGGCTTACGAGCAGTACTTC
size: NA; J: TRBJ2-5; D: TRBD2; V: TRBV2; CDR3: CASRDPGLAVTQYF; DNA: TGTGCCAGCAGAGACCCGGGACTAGCGGTGACACAGTACTTC
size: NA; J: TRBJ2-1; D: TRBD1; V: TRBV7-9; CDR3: CASSDRDREYNEQFF; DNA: TGTGCCAGCAGCGACCGGGACAGGGAGTACAATGAGCAGTTCTTC
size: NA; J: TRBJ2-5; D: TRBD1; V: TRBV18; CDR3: CASSPPEQGARETQYF; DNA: TGTGCCAGCTCACCACCGGAACAGGGGGCTAGGGAGACCCAGTACTTC
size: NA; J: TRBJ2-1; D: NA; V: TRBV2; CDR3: CASSFGRVEQFF; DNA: TGTGCCAGCAGTTTCGGACGGGTTGAGCAGTTCTTC